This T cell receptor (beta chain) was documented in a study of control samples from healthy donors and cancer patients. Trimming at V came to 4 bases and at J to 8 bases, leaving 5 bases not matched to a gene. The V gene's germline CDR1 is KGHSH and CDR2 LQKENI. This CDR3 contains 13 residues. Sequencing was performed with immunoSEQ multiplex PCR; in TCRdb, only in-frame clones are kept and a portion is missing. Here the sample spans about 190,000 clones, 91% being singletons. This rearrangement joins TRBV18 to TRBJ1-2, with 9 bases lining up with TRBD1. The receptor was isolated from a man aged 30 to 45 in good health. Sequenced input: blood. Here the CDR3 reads CASSLGTGYGYTF. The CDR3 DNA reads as TGTGCCAGCTCACTAGGGACAGGGTACGGCTACACCTTC.